This TCR beta chain was profiled in a study of identical twins. Whole-study results and caveats: Fewer insertions marked abundant cord blood beta clonotypes; young adult naive trended weakly, memory not at all. Models predicted less out-of-frame TCR alpha sharing in monozygotic twins than was found.

This clonotype was counted ten times or more. Its antigen is not known. TCRdb ran MiXCR on the 5' RACE reads and lists one entry per CDR3 protein. The table records some 790,000 distinct CDR3 sequences, 15% to 20% of them present only once. V was pared by 5 bases and J by 7 bases, with 9 bases of the junction left unmatched. The CDR3 totals 14 residues. Separately, the same data were catalogued under a study of T cells expressing NK-cell markers. That investigation notes: Among several donors, these clonotypes also ranked first in the CD3+CD56-NKG2C+ fraction.

The sequence came from a woman aged 18-35 years in good health. Sequencing used PBMCs. The chain joins TRBV12-3 or TRBV12-4 to TRBJ1-2; 8 nucleotides line up with TRBD1. The CDR3, as DNA: TGTGCCAGCAGTCTACAGGGGGTGAGAAGTGGCTACACCTTC. Encoded protein: CASSLQGVRSGYTF.